Included here is one T cell receptor beta chain sequence, with context. Its antigen is unknown. No base-level quality is on record; no much larger clone is a single base apart. For TCRbeta CDR3 sequencing, genomic DNA from the sorted cells was extracted using the QIAGEN DNeasy Blood and Tissue Kit. High-throughput TCRbeta CDR3 sequencing, which included PCR amplification with bias correction and internal controls, was done commercially through immunoSEQ. As for the authors' bioinformatics: A unique productive TCRbeta sequence was defined by the CDR3 nucleotide sequence when primers matched, and otherwise by the CDR3 amino acid sequence together with the Vbeta and Jbeta genes. Sorting error was corrected by removing sequences shared between sorted populations at a frequency ratio of 2:1 or less, and the remaining shared sequences were assigned to the higher population. Donor-reactive sequences were defined as at least 5-fold expanded in CFSE-low cells versus unstimulated cells, with frequency of at least 0.01% in CFSE-low cells. Repertoire divergence was quantified by Jensen-Shannon divergence calculated from the top 100 TCRbeta sequences ranked by frequency. For any sample with multiple sequencing runs, sorting error was corrected in each run separately before the runs were pooled. In TCRdb, the immuneACCESS table is reduced to in-frame sequences with V and J assigned. These tables do not hold every clone; where another copy was compared, an unresolved V gene accounts for under half, and the others remain unexplained. The D gene and trimming were derived from the DNA, and the V and J assignments and clone size from that table. Present in this sample are tens of thousands of clones, roughly 93% of which were seen just once. The ten largest clones add up to about 1.5% of the sample.

This sample stems from a study of Tregs in tolerant kidney transplant recipients (dated 2019 in TCRdb). Study-level background: The study applied TCRbeta sequencing to find donor-specific regulatory T cells before combined kidney and bone marrow transplantation and then followed those same cells after transplant.

Points the paper makes about the study in general: In tolerant patients, donor-specific Tregs expanded more than Tregs overall, which suggests antigen-driven rather than nonspecific expansion. The study was limited by small patient numbers, and the findings need validation in larger populations and under other immunosuppression protocols. The most biologically relevant and donor-specific TCRbeta repertoire appeared to be identified by expanding Tregs with activated donor B cells. Biological reproducibility was not examined directly, but technical replication error appeared to be minimal. For some patients the PCR primers changed over time, which made it impossible to compare the samples from those patients at the nucleotide level.

Trimming leaves V shorter by 7 bases and J shorter by 2 bases, with the junction holding 10 bases beyond the gene matches. Including the terminal cysteine and phenylalanine, the CDR3 comprises 15 residues. The CDR3 DNA has 45 bases and is translated from base 1. Looking up the germline V gene (reference sequence) yields CDR1 LNHDA and CDR2 SQIVND. The transplants used related donors with nonmyeloablative bone marrow transplantation, and mixed chimerism in the human trials was transient. Thawed PBMCs were FACS-sorted into unstimulated Tregs (CD4+CD25+CD127-), CD4+ non-Tregs (CD4+CD25-), CD4 cells and CD8 cells. A few combined kidney and bone marrow transplant recipients from the ITN036ST trial were included as patients, and samples were available only from these trial subjects. Healthy control blood was separated into PBMCs by Ficoll density gradient and cryopreserved, and patient PBMCs were collected both before and after transplant.

The rearrangement joined TRBV19 to TRBJ2-7, with TRBD2 matching 8 junction bases. The clonotype comes from a human patient who received a combined kidney and bone marrow transplant. Where a transplant has occurred, the graft donor may have supplied some of the T cells. The source material was CD4+ T cells from blood (PBMCs), sampled 12 months after the transplant. The DNA sequence is given as TGTGCCAGTAACCGGGGCGGGAGGCAAACCTACGAGCAGTACTTC. This gives the protein CASNRGGRQTYEQYF.